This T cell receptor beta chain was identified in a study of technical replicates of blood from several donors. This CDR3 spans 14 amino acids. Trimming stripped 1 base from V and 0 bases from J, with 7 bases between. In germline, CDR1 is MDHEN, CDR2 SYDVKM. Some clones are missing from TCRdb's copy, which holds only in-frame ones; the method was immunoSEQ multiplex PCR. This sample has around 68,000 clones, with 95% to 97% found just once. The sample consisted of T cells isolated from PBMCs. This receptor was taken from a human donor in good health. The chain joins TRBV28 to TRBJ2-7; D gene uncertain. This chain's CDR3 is CASSLLASSYEQYF. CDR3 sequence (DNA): TGTGCCAGCAGTTTATTGGCTAGCTCCTACGAGCAGTACTTC.